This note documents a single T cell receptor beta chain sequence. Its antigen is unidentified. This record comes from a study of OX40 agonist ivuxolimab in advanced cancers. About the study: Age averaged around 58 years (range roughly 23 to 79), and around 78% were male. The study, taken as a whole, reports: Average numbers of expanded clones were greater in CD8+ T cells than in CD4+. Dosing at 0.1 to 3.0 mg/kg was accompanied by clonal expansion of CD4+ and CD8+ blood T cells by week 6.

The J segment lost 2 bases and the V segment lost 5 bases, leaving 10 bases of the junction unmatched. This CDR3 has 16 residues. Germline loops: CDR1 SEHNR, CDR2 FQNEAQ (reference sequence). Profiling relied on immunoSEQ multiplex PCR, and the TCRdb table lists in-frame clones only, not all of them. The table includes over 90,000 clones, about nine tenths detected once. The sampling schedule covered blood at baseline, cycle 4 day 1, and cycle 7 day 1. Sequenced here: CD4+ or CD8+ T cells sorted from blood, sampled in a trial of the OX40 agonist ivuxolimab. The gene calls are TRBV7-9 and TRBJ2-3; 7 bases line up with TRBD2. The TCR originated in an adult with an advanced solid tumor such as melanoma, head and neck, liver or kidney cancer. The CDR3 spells CASSPHFREVTDTQYF. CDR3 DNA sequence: TGTGCCAGCAGCCCCCATTTTCGGGAGGTCACAGATACGCAGTATTTT.